This TCR beta chain originates from a study of OX40 agonist ivuxolimab in advanced cancers. A note on the overall study: Ivuxolimab was a fully human IgG2 agonistic monoclonal antibody targeting the costimulatory receptor OX40 (CD134). Intravenous ivuxolimab was administered to patients every 2 weeks at six dose levels: 0.01, 0.1, 0.3, 1.5, 3 and 10 mg/kg. Of the roughly 50 dose-escalation patients, hepatocellular carcinoma was present in some 19, melanoma in approximately 15, renal cell carcinoma in 9 and head and neck cancer in 9. The dose-escalation cohort was about 83% male with a mean age of 60 years, ranging from roughly 23 to 90. Prior anti-PD-1, anti-PD-L1 or anti-CTLA-4 therapy was permitted, and approximately 41% of dose-escalation patients had received checkpoint inhibitors. Partial responses occurred in three dose-escalation patients: two with cutaneous melanoma and one with hepatocellular carcinoma. Peripheral TCRbeta sequencing was intended to test whether TCR sequence diversity was altered and clonal T-cell expansion was caused by ivuxolimab. The monotherapy dose-escalation portion (N ≈ 55 patients) of the phase I ivuxolimab trial is reported in the paper. Overall study outcomes, separate from this receptor: In partial responders in the 0.1-3.0 mg/kg groups, normalized peripheral clonal expansion was found to be among the lowest, especially among CD8+ T cells. Low levels of normalized T-cell clonal expansion were also seen in some patients who did not respond. After ivuxolimab, CD8+ T cells had more expanded clones than CD4+ T cells on average. At doses of 0.1 to 3.0 mg/kg, clonal expansion of both CD4+ and CD8+ T cells in blood was seen between baseline and week 6. The antigen specificity of the clonally expanded peripheral T cells was not determined.

On this clone itself: The antigen it binds to is not known. One base away there is no much larger clone; base qualities are not given.

Via the germline V gene, CDR1 is SNHLY and CDR2 FYNNEI. The CDR3 contains 15 residues, cysteine and phenylalanine counted. The entry retains the CDR3 DNA only, 45 bases that are in frame from base 1. V loses 1 base of germline sequence and J loses 3 bases, and the interval between the two ends is 9 bases. The trial excluded patients who had a history of autoimmune disease or who were on systemic immunosuppression. In every dose cohort, peripheral blood was drawn for TCR sequencing at baseline, cycle 4 day 1, and cycle 7 day 1. Samples came from an open-label, multicenter, first-in-human phase I dose-escalation trial of ivuxolimab. Adults with locally advanced or metastatic head and neck squamous cell, hepatocellular, melanoma or renal cell carcinoma were enrolled in the trial. Before TCR sequencing, CD4+ T cells and CD8+ T cells from peripheral blood were sorted into separate populations. To sequence the TCRbeta CDR3 region, genomic DNA was isolated from the sorted cells. The immunoSEQ Assay was used for sequencing of TCRbeta CDR3 regions. The source is immuneACCESS, and TCRdb retained only in-frame sequences with V and J called. Part of the clones is not carried over; for the studies checked, unresolved V genes explain less than half of this, and the remainder is unexplained. The sample table holds roughly 71,000 clones, of which about nine tenths were seen once. Jointly, the top ten make up about 0.6% of the sample.

The clonotype originates from an adult with an advanced solid tumor such as melanoma, head and neck, liver or kidney cancer. This sample comprised CD4+ or CD8+ T cells sorted from blood, obtained in a trial of the OX40 agonist ivuxolimab. The rearrangement combines TRBV2 with TRBJ2-2, with the D gene not clear enough to name. The DNA sequence is TGTGCCAGCAGTGAAGATCAGACTTACACCGGGGAGCTGTTTTTT. This yields the protein CASSEDQTYTGELFF.